The 10 T cell receptor beta chains below all came from one sample that was sequenced in a study of Tregs in tolerant kidney transplant recipients. Some clones are missing from TCRdb's copy, which holds only in-frame ones; the method was immunoSEQ multiplex PCR. The sample yields about 120,000 clones, roughly nine tenths seen once. The specimen was CD4+ T cells from blood. Receptors were obtained from a human donor in good health.

The V call is TRBV11-2, the J call TRBJ1-2; D is ambiguous. Germline values: CDR1 SGHAT, CDR2 FQNNGV. CDR3 size: 14 residues. Trimming stripped 0 bases from V and 8 bases from J, with 13 bases between. CDR3 sequence (DNA): TGTGCCAGCAGCTTAGATAGCGGGGTTCGCGGCTACACCTTC. Protein product: CASSLDSGVRGYTF. Full variable domain (remainder filled in from reference TRBV11-2 and TRBJ1-2): EAGVAQSPRYKIIEKRQSVAFWCNPISGHATLYWYQQILGQGPKLLIQFQNNGVVDDSQLPKDRFSAERLKGVDSTLKIQPAKLEDSAVYLCASSLDSGVRGYTFGSGTRLTVV.

The V and J genes are TRBV19 and TRBJ1-5; weak D call: TRBD1 (6 bases). Per the germline V gene, CDR1 is LNHDA and CDR2 is SQIVND (reference sequence). This CDR3 has 13 amino acids. V lost 7 bases and J 7 bases, leaving 14 bases between the germline ends. This chain's CDR3 is CASNSGALQPQHF. The CDR3 DNA is TGTGCCAGTAATTCGGGGGCTTTGCAGCCCCAGCATTTT.

The chain is built from TRBV19 and TRBJ1-5; weak D call: TRBD1 (6 bases). Trimming pared 5 bases from V and 16 bases from J, leaving 24 bases between. The germline CDR1 and CDR2 sequences are LNHDA and SQIVND (reference sequence). The CDR3 sequence is 14 residues long. The CDR3 DNA sequence: TGTGCCAGTAGTGCCCGTAGGGGGGCAAAACTCGTCCATTTT. The encoded protein is CASSARRGAKLVHF.

This rearrangement joins TRBV29-1 to TRBJ1-2, with D maybe TRBD1 (5 bases). Trimming stripped 1 base from V and 8 bases from J, with 20 bases between. Germline V lookup: CDR1 SQVTM, CDR2 ANQGSEA. The CDR3 has 15 residues. The CDR3: CSVEGAGEGLRGYTF. The CDR3 DNA is TGCAGCGTTGAAGGGGCCGGTGAGGGGCTGCGAGGCTACACCTTC.

The chain joins TRBV19 to TRBJ2-3; 10 bases align to TRBD2. The J segment lost 3 bases and the V segment lost 1 base, leaving 7 bases of the junction unmatched. In germline, CDR1 is LNHDA, CDR2 SQIVND (reference sequence). The CDR3 has 17 amino acids. CDR3 loop: CASSIGRGSGGTDTQYF. The CDR3 bases are TGTGCCAGTAGTATAGGCCGAGGTAGCGGGGGGACAGATACGCAGTATTTT.

V and J are TRBV6-1 and TRBJ2-1, with 10 bases lining up with TRBD2. Germline CDR1 reads MNHNS; CDR2 reads SASEGT. The trim removed 4 bases at V and 0 bases at J, leaving 3 bases unmatched. The CDR3 runs 16 residues. CDR3 in DNA: TGTGCCAGCAGTGCGAGGACTAGCGGCTCCTACAATGAGCAGTTCTTC. Translating it yields CASSARTSGSYNEQFF.

The chain recombines TRBV30 with TRBJ2-5; weak D call: TRBD1 (6 bases). This CDR3 is 18 amino acids long. Trimming stripped 2 bases from V and 3 bases from J, with 25 bases between. The V gene's germline CDR1 is GTSNPN and CDR2 SVGIG (reference sequence). CDR3 nucleotides: TGTGCCTGGAGTAAGGGGTGGCAGGGGATTGGTGACAAAGAGACCCAGTACTTC. Protein: CAWSKGWQGIGDKETQYF.

This chain connects TRBV7-9 to TRBJ2-1; D perhaps matches TRBD1 (6 bases). Germline lookup yields CDR1 SEHNR and CDR2 FQNEAQ (reference sequence). V gave up 5 bases and J gave up 7 bases, with 18 bases separating them. The CDR3 is 15 amino acids. This CDR3 reads CASSLVRGAANEQFF. The CDR3 nucleotides read TGTGCCAGCAGCCTCGTCAGGGGCGCTGCTAATGAGCAGTTCTTC.

This clone showed up just a few times. The chain uses TRBV30 and TRBJ1-4; the match to TRBD1 covers 10 bases. The CDR3 totals 16 residues. The J segment lost 7 bases and the V segment lost 5 bases, leaving 13 bases of the junction unmatched. Germline assignment: CDR1 GTSNPN and CDR2 SVGIG (reference sequence). The CDR3 is CAWGQRQGAGGEKLFF. As DNA, the CDR3 is TGTGCCTGGGGCCAGAGACAGGGGGCCGGGGGTGAAAAACTGTTTTTT.

This sequence joins TRBV5-4 and TRBJ2-2, with D unresolved. This CDR3 has 12 amino acids. Germline V gene sequence: CDR1 SGHNT, CDR2 YYREEE (reference sequence). With 0 bases removed from V and 7 bases from J, the gap between germline ends came to 4 bases. CDR3 bases: TGTGCCAGCAGCTTGGCTGGCGGGGAGCTGTTTTTT. The encoded protein is CASSLAGGELFF. Using reference TRBV5-4 and TRBJ2-2 for the parts outside the CDR3, the full variable domain is ETGVTQSPTHLIKTRGQQVTLRCSSQSGHNTVSWYQQALGQGPQFIFQYYREEENGRGNFPPRFSGLQFPNYSSELNVNALELDDSALYLCASSLAGGELFFGEGSRLTVL.